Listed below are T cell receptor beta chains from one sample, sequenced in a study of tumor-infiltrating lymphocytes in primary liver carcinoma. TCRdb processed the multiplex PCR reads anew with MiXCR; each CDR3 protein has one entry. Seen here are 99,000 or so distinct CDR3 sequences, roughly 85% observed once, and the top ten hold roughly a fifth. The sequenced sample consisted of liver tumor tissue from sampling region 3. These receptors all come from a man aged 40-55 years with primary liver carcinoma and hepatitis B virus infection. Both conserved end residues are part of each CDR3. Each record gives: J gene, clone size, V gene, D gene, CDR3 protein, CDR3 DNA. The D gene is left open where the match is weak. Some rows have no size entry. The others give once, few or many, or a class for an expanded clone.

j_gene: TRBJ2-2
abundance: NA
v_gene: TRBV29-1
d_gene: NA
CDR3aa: CSGETWTGELFF
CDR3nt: TGCAGCGGAGAGACATGGACCGGGGAGCTGTTTTTT

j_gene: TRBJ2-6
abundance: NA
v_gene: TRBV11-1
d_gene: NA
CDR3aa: CASSLGRTGANVLTF
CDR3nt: TGTGCCAGCAGCTTAGGTCGAACTGGGGCCAACGTCCTGACTTTC

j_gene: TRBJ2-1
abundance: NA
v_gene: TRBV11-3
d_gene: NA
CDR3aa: CANSLGVSNNKQFF
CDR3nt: TGTGCCAACAGCTTAGGCGTATCGAACAATAAGCAGTTCTTC

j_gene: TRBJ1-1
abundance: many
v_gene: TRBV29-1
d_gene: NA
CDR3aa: CSVVGGPPEAFF
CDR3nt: TGCAGCGTTGTCGGGGGGCCTCCTGAAGCTTTCTTT

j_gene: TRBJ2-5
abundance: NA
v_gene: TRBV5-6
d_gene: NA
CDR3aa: CANSLLLGLYSGLGTQYF
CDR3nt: TGTGCCAACAGCTTGCTCCTCGGGTTGTATAGCGGTCTTGGGACCCAGTACTTC

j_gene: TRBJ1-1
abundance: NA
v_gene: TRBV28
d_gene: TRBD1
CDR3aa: CANTSGQTNTEAFF
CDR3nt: TGTGCCAACACCTCGGGACAGACGAACACTGAAGCATTCTTT

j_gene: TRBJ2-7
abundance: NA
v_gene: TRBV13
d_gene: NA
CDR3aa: CASSLGGGNYEQYF
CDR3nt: TGTGCCAGCAGCTTAGGGGGAGGTAACTACGAGCAGTACTTC

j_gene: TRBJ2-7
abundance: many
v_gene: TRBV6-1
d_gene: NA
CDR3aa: CASSEQGFSYEQYF
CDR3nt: TGTGCCAGCAGTGAACAGGGCTTCTCCTACGAGCAGTACTTC

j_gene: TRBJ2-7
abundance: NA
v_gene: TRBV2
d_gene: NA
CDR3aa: CASSIPGNEQYF
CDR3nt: TGTGCCAGCAGCATACCGGGGAACGAGCAGTACTTC

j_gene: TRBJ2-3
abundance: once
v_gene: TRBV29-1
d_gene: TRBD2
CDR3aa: CSVGAVGAGDAQFF
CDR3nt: TGCAGCGTTGGAGCTGTGGGAGCGGGAGATGCGCAGTTTTTT

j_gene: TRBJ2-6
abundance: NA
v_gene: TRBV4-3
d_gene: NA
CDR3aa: CPSSQGGRANIPTF
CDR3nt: TGCCCCAGCAGCCAAGGTGGGAGAGCCAACATCCCGACTTTC